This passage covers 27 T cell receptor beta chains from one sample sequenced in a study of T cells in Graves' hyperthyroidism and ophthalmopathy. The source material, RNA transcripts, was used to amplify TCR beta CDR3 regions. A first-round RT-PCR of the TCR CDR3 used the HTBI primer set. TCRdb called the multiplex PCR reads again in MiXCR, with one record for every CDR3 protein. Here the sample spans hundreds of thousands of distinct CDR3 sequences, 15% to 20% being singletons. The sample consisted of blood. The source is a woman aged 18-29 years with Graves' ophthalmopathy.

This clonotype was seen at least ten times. CDR3 loop: CASSPRRLLTYEQYF. CDR3 nucleotide sequence: TGTGCCAGCAGCCCCCGGCGACTCCTCACCTACGAGCAGTACTTC. The chain recombines TRBV6-2 or TRBV6-3 with TRBJ2-7; D remains ambiguous. Trimming took 6 bases from V and 2 from J, leaving 17 bases between them. CDR3 length: 15 residues. Germline V gene sequence: CDR1 MNHEY, CDR2 SVGEGT.

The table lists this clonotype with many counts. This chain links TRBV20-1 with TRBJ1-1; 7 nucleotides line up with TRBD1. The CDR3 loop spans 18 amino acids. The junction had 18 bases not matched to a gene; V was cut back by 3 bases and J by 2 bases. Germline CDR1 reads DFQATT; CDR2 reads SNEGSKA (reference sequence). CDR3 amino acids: CSARVLGTVGGKNTEAFF. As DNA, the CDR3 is TGCAGTGCTAGGGTCCTCGGGACAGTCGGCGGGAAAAACACTGAAGCTTTCTTT.

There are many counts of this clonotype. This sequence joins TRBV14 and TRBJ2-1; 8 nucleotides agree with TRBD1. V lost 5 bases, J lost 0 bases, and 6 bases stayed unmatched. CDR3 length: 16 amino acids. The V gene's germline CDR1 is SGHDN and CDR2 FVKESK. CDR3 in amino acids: CASSSYRGISYNEQFF. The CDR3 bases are TGTGCCAGCAGCTCATACAGGGGGATCTCCTACAATGAGCAGTTCTTC.

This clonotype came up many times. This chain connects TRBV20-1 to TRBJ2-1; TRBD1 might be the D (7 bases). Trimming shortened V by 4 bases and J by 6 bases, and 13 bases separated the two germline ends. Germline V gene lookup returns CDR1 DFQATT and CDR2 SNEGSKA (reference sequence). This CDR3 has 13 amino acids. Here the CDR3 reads CSANGQGGNEQFF. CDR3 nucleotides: TGCAGTGCTAACGGGCAGGGGGGCAATGAGCAGTTCTTC.

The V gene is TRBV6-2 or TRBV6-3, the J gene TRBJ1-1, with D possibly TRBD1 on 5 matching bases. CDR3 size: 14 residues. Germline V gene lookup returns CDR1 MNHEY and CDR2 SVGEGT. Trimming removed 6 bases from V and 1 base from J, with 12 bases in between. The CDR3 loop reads CASSIFDRNTEAFF. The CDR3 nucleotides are TGTGCCAGCAGCATATTCGACAGGAACACTGAAGCTTTCTTT.

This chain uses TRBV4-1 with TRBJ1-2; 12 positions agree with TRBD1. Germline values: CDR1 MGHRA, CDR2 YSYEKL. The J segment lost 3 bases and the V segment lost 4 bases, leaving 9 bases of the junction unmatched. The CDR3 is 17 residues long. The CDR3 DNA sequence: TGCGCCAGCAGCCTGCGGGACAGGGGGCTCGAGGACTATGGCTACACCTTC. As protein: CASSLRDRGLEDYGYTF.

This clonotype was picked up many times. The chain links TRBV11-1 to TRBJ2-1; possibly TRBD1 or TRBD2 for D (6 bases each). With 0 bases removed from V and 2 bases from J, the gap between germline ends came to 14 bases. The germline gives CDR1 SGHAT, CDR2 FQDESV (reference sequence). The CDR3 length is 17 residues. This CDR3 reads CASSLAGAAGTYNEQFF. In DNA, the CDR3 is TGTGCCAGCAGCTTAGCGGGGGCAGCGGGTACCTACAATGAGCAGTTCTTC.

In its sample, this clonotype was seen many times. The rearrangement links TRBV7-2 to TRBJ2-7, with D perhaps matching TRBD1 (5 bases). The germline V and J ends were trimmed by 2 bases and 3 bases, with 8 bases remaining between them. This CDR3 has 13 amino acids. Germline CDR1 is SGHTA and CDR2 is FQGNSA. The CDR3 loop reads CASSLPTDYEQYF. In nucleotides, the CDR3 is TGTGCCAGCAGCTTACCGACAGACTACGAGCAGTACTTC.

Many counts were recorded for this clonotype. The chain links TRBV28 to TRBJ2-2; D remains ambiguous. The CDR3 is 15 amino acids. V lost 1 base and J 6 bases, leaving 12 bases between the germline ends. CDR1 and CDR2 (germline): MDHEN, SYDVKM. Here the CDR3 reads CASSLSVVVAGELFF. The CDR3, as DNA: TGTGCCAGCAGTTTATCGGTAGTCGTTGCCGGGGAGCTGTTTTTT.

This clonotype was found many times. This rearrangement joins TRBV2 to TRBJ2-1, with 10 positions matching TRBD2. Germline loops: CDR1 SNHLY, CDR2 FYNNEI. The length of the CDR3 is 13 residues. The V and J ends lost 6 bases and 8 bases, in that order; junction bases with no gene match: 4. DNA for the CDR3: TGTGCCAGCAGGGCTAGCGGGGGCCATGAGCAGTTCTTC. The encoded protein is CASRASGGHEQFF.

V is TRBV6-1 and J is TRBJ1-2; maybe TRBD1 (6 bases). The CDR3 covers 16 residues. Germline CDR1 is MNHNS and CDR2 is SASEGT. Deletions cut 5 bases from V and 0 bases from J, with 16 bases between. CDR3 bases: TGTGCCAGCAGTTACAGACAGGAGATCGCTAACTATGGCTACACCTTC. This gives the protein CASSYRQEIANYGYTF.

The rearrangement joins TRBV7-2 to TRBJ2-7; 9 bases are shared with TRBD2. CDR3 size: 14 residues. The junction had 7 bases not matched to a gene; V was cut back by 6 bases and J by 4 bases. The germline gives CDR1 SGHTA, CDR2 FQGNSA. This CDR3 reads CASSWGLADYEQYF. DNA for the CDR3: TGTGCCAGCAGTTGGGGACTAGCTGATTACGAGCAGTACTTC.

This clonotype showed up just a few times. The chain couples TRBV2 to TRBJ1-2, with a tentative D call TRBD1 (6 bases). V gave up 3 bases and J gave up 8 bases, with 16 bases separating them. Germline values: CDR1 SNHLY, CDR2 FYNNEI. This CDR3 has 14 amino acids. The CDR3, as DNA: TGTGCCAGCAGTGATCCAGGGGTCTTAGTGGGCTACACCTTC. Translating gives CASSDPGVLVGYTF.

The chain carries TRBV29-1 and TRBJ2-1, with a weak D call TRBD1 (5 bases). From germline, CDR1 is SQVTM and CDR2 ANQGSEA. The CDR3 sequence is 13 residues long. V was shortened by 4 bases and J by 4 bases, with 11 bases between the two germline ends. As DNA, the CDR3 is TGCAGCGTTGTGGGGCGCGTTTACAATGAGCAGTTCTTC. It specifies CSVVGRVYNEQFF.

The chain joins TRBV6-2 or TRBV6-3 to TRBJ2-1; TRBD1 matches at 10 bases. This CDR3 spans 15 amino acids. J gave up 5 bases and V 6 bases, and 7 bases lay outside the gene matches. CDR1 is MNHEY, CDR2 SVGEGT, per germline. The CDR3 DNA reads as TGTGCCAGCAGGCGACAGGGGGCTTCCAACAATGAGCAGTTCTTC. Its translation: CASRRQGASNNEQFF.

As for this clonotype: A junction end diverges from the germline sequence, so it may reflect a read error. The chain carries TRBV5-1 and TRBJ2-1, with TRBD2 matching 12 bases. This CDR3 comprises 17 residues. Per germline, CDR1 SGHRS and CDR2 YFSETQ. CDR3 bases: TGTGCCAGCAGTCGGGGCCGGCTAGCGGGAGGGCTGGATGAGCAGTTCTTC. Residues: CASSRGRLAGGLDEQFF.

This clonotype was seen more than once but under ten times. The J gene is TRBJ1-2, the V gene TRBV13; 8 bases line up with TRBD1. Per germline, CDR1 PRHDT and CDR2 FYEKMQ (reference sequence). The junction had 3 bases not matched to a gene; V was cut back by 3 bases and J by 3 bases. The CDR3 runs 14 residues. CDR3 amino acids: CASSFGQGYYGYTF. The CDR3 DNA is TGTGCCAGCAGCTTCGGACAGGGATACTATGGCTACACCTTC.

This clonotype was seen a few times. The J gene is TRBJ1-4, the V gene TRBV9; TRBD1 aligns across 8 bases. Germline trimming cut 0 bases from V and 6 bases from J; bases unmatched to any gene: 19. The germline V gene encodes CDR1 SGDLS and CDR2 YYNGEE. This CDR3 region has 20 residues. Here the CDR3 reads CASSVGPGGLLPLMDEKLFF. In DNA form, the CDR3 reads TGTGCCAGCAGCGTAGGTCCAGGGGGCTTGCTTCCCCTGATGGATGAAAAACTGTTTTTT.

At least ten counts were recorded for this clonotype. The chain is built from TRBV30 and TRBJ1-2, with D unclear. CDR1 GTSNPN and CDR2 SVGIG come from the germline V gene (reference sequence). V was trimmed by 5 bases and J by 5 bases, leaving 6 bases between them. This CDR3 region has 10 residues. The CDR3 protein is CAWLGYGYTF. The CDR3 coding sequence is TGTGCCTGGTTAGGGTATGGCTACACCTTC.

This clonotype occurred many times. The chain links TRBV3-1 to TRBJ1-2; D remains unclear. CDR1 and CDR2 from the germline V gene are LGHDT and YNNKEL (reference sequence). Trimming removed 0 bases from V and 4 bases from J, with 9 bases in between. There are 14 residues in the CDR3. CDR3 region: CASSQDKAGYGYTF. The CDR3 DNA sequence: TGTGCCAGCAGCCAAGATAAGGCAGGCTATGGCTACACCTTC.

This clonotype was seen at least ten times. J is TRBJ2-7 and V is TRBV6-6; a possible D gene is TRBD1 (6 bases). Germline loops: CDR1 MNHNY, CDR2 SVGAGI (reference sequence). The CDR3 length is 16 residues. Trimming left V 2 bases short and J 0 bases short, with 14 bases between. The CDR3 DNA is TGTGCCAGCAGTTACGGTCAGGGGCGAAGCTCCTACGAGCAGTACTTC. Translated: CASSYGQGRSSYEQYF.

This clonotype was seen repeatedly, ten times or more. The CDR3 here is CASSSQTSQMRSYNEQFF. Written as DNA, the CDR3 is TGTGCCAGCAGTTCCCAAACCTCTCAGATGCGGTCCTACAATGAGCAGTTCTTC. The gene calls are TRBV27 and TRBJ2-1; unclear D gene. From germline, CDR1 is MNHEY and CDR2 SMNVEV (reference sequence). V lost 4 bases and J 1 base, leaving 20 bases between the germline ends. The CDR3 has 18 amino acids.

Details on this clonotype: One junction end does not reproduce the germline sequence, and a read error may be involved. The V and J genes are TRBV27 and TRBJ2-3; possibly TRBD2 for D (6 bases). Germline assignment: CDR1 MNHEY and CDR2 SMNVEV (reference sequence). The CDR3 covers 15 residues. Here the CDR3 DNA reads TGTGCCGGCAGTTTGTCCAGGAGGGCCGGAGATACGCAGTATTTT. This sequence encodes CAGSLSRRAGDTQYF.

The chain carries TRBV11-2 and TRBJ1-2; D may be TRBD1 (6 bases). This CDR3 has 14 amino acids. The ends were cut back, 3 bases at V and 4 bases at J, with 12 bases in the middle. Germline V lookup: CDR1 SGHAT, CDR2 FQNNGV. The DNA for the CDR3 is TGTGCCAGCAGCTTGTGGGGGGCCGGCTATGGCTACACCTTC. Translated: CASSLWGAGYGYTF.

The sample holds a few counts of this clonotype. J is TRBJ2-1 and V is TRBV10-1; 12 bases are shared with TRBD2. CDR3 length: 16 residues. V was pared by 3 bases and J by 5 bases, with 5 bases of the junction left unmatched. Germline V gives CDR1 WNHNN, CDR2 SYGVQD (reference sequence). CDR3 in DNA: TGCGCCAGCAGTGACCCAGCTAGCGGGGGGGACAATGAGCAGTTCTTC. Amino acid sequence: CASSDPASGGDNEQFF.

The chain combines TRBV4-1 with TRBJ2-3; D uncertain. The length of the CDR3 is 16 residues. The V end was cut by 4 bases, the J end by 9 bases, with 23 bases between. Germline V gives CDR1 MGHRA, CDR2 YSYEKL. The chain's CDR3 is CASSLHLESARATQYF. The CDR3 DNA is TGCGCCAGCAGCCTACACTTAGAATCCGCCCGTGCGACGCAGTATTTT.

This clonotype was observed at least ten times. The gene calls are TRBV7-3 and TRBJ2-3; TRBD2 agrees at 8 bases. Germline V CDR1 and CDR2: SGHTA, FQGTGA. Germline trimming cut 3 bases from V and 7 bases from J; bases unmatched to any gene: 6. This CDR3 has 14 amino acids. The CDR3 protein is CASSFGAGGYTQYF. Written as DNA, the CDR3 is TGTGCCAGCAGCTTTGGGGCGGGGGGATATACGCAGTATTTT.